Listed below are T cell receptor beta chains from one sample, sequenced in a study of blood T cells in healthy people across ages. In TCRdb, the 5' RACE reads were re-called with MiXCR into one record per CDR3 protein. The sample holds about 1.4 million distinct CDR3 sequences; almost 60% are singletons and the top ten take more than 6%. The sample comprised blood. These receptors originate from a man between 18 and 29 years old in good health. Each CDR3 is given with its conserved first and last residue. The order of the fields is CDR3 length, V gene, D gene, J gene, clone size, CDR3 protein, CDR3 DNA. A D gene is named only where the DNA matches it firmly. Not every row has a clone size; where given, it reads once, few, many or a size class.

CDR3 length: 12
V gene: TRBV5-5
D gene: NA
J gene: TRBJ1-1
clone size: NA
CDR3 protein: CASRVGNTEAFF
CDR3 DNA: TGTGCCAGCAGGGTTGGGAACACTGAAGCTTTCTTT

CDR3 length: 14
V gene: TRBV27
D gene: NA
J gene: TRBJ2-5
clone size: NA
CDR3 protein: CASSLTPQGETQYF
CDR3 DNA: TGTGCCAGCAGTTTAACACCCCAGGGGGAGACCCAGTACTTC

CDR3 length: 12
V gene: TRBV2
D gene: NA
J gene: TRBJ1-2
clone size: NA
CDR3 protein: CASSALAYGYTF
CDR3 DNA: TGTGCCAGCAGTGCCTTGGCCTATGGCTACACCTTC

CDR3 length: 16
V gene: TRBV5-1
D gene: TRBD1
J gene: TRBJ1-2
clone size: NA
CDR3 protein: CASRKGQGLREDGYTF
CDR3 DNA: TGCGCCAGCAGGAAGGGACAGGGCCTTAGGGAAGACGGCTACACCTTC

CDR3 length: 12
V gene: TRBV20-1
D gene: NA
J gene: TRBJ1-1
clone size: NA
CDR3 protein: CSARDGSSEAFF
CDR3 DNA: TGCAGTGCTAGAGACGGGTCCTCTGAAGCTTTCTTT

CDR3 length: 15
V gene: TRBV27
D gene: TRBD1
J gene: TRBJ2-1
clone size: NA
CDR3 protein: CASSPGTGVSNEQFF
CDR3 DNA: TGTGCCAGCAGCCCAGGGACAGGGGTTTCCAATGAGCAGTTCTTC

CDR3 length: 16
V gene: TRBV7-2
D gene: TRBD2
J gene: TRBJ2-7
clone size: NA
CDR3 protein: CASSLVPGTSGGEQYF
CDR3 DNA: TGTGCCAGCAGCTTAGTCCCCGGGACTAGCGGGGGCGAGCAGTACTTC

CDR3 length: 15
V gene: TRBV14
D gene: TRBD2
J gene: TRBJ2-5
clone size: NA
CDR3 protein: CASSPFRLARETQYF
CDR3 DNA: TGTGCCAGCAGCCCCTTTCGACTAGCACGGGAGACCCAGTACTTC

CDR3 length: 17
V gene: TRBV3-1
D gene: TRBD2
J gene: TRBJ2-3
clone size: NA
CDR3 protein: CASSPPKRGKFTDTQYF
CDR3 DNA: TGTGCCAGCAGCCCGCCAAAGCGGGGGAAATTCACAGATACGCAGTATTTT

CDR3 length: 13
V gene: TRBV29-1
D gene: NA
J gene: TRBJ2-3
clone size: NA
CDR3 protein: CSVSAGYTDTQYF
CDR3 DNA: TGCAGCGTTTCTGCGGGGTACACAGATACGCAGTATTTT

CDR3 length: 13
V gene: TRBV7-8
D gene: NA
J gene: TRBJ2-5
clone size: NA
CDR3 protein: CASGVGTQETQYF
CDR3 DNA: TGTGCCAGCGGCGTGGGGACCCAAGAGACCCAGTACTTC

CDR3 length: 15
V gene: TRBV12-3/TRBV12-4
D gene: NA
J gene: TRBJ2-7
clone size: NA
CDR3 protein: CASRPTTTLYNEQYF
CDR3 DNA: TGTGCCAGCAGGCCAACTACTACTCTGTACAATGAGCAGTACTTC

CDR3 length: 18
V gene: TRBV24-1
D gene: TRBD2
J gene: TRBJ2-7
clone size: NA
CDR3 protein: CATSDLEVGTSGRGEQYF
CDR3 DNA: TGTGCCACCAGTGATTTGGAGGTCGGGACTAGCGGGAGGGGTGAGCAGTACTTC

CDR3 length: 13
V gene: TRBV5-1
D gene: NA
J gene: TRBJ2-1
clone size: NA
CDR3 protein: CASNTGLYNEQFF
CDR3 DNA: TGCGCCAGCAATACTGGGCTTTACAATGAGCAGTTCTTC

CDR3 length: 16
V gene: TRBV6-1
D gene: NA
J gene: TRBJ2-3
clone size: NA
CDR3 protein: CASSPASFGLTDTQYF
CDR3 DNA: TGTGCCAGCAGCCCCGCCTCGTTCGGCTTAACAGATACGCAGTATTTT

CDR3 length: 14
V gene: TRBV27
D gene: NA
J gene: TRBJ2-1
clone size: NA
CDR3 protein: CASTWGPPDNEQFF
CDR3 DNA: TGTGCCAGCACCTGGGGACCTCCTGACAATGAGCAGTTCTTC

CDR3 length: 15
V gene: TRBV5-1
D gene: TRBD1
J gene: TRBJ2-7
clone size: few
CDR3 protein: CASSLVGRTGTEQYF
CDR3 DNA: TGCGCCAGCAGCTTGGTAGGTCGGACAGGGACGGAGCAGTACTTC

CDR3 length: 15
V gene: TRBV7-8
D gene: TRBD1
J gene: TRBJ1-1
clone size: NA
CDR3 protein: CASRSGQGMNTEAFF
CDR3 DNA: TGTGCCAGCAGGTCAGGACAGGGCATGAACACTGAAGCTTTCTTT

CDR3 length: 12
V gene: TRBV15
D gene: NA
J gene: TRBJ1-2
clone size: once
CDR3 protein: CATGGGLYGYTF
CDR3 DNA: TGTGCCACCGGGGGCGGACTCTATGGCTACACCTTC

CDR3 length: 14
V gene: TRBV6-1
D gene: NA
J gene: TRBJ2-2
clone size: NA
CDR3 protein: CASSEGLHTGELFF
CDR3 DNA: TGTGCCAGCAGTGAGGGGTTACACACCGGGGAGCTGTTTTTT

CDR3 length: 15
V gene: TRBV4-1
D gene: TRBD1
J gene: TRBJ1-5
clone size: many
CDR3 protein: CASRPDRVSNQPQHF
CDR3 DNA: TGCGCCAGCAGACCTGACAGGGTGAGCAATCAGCCCCAGCATTTT

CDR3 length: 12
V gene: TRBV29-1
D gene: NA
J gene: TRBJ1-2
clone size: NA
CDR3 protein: CSVGQVADGYTF
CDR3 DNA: TGCAGCGTTGGACAGGTCGCAGATGGCTACACCTTC